Below, 22 T cell receptor beta chains from the same sample are listed, as sequenced in a study of spatial heterogeneity in lung cancer. Stated time point: sample taken at primary tumor resection. These receptors lack a known antigen. Study-level findings and limits: In tumors, expanded intratumoral alpha and beta TCR counts tracked mutation counts.

Each CDR3 protein gets one entry after TCRdb re-called the 5' RACE reads with MiXCR. The sample records about 800 distinct CDR3 sequences, roughly 14% being singletons. The sample in question was lung tumor tissue, obtained at surgery. The receptors stem from a male donor with early-stage non-small cell lung cancer.

This clonotype is termed medium-sized. The chain combines TRBV9 with TRBJ2-5; no clear D gene. CDR3 length equals 14 residues. In germline, CDR1 is SGDLS, CDR2 YYNGEE. V was shortened by 7 bases and J by 3 bases, with 16 bases between the two germline ends. The CDR3 DNA sequence: TGTGCCAGCTCCATTGGCGCGAAGAAAGAGACCCAGTACTTC. This encodes CASSIGAKKETQYF.

This clonotype counts as large (0.1 to 1%). V and J are TRBV13 and TRBJ2-1; D unclear. The germline V and J ends were trimmed by 6 bases and 3 bases, with 9 bases remaining between them. The CDR3 extends over 13 amino acids. Germline CDR1 reads PRHDT; CDR2 reads FYEKMQ (reference sequence). The CDR3 bases are TGTGCCAGCAGTCCGCCGGGCTACAATGAGCAGTTCTTC. Translating gives CASSPPGYNEQFF.

This clonotype is medium-sized by share. V is TRBV7-2 and J is TRBJ2-7; no clear D gene. The CDR3 has 12 residues. The V gene lost 5 bases and the J gene lost 7 bases, with 12 bases spanning the gap. The germline V gene encodes CDR1 SGHTA and CDR2 FQGNSA. CDR3 protein: CASSILYQEQYF. The CDR3 DNA follows: TGTGCCAGCAGCATCTTATACCAGGAGCAGTACTTC.

In this sample, this clonotype is medium-sized. The V and J genes are TRBV28 and TRBJ1-1, with D possibly matching TRBD1 (5 bases). V dropped 4 bases and J dropped 7 bases, with 10 bases sitting between them. This CDR3 spans 12 amino acids. Germline loops: CDR1 MDHEN, CDR2 SYDVKM. CDR3 region: CASSSGVFEAFF. The CDR3 DNA follows: TGTGCCAGCAGTTCGGGGGTGTTTGAAGCTTTCTTT. The full variable domain, with the rest looked up from reference TRBV28 and TRBJ1-1, is DVKVTQSSRYLVKRTGEKVFLECVQDMDHENMFWYRQDPGLGLRLIYFSYDVKMKEKGDIPEGYSVSREKKERFSLILESASTNQTSMYLCASSSGVFEAFFGQGTRLTVV.

By share, this clonotype counts as medium-sized. The chain links TRBV20-1 to TRBJ2-7; D is ambiguous. Trimming removed 6 bases from V and 3 bases from J, with 6 bases in between. Germline V gene lookup returns CDR1 DFQATT and CDR2 SNEGSKA (reference sequence). This CDR3 has 10 residues. The DNA of the CDR3 is TGCAGTGCCGCGCTCTACGAGCAGTACTTC. It codes for CSAALYEQYF.

This clonotype is large (0.1 to 1%) within its sample. The V gene is TRBV6-1, the J gene TRBJ1-5; 8 bases align to TRBD1. With 6 bases clipped from V and 0 bases from J, the junction kept 4 bases outside the gene matches. This CDR3 region has 15 residues. Per the germline V gene, CDR1 is MNHNS and CDR2 is SASEGT. The CDR3 sequence is CASRPTGDSNQPQHF. In nucleotides, the CDR3 is TGTGCCAGCAGACCGACAGGGGATAGCAATCAGCCCCAGCATTTT.

The chain uses TRBV12-3 or TRBV12-4 and TRBJ1-2; D gene uncertain. This CDR3 spans 11 amino acids. Deletions cut 5 bases from V and 8 bases from J, with 9 bases between. DNA of the CDR3: TGTGCCAGCAGTCTCGGTCGGGGCTACACCTTC. This encodes CASSLGRGYTF.

Within the sample, this clonotype is medium-sized. This chain connects TRBV20-1 to TRBJ2-7; possibly TRBD1 for D (6 bases). V was pared by 5 bases and J by 2 bases, with 13 bases between. This CDR3 is built from 13 residues. The germline V gene encodes CDR1 DFQATT and CDR2 SNEGSKA (reference sequence). Written as DNA, the CDR3 is TGCAGTGCTGCTACAGGGAATGCCTACGAGCAGTACTTC. Residues: CSAATGNAYEQYF.

This clonotype counts as large. The chain employs TRBV7-9 and TRBJ2-7; 8 nucleotides agree with TRBD2. There are 14 residues in the CDR3. CDR1 is SEHNR and CDR2 is FQNEAQ in the germline V gene (reference sequence). The V segment lost 0 bases and the J segment 4 bases; nucleotides outside the gene matches: 2. DNA of the CDR3: TGTGCCAGCAGCTTAGCAGCGGGAGTGTACGAGCAGTACTTC. This sequence encodes CASSLAAGVYEQYF.

This clonotype counts as large. This chain uses TRBV5-1 with TRBJ2-7; 7 bases are a match to TRBD1. J lost 4 bases, V lost 4 bases, and 8 bases had no gene match. CDR1 and CDR2 from the germline V gene are SGHRS and YFSETQ. The CDR3 spans 14 residues. CDR3 DNA: TGCGCCAGCAGCCCCCGACAGGGTGGGTACGAGCAGTACTTC. Its protein product is CASSPRQGGYEQYF.

This clonotype is large. The chain is built from TRBV4-3 and TRBJ2-2; D is possibly TRBD2 (6 bases). Looked up from germline, CDR1 is LGHNA and CDR2 is YSLEER. V lost 1 base and J lost 3, with 9 bases in between. The CDR3 spans 15 residues. The CDR3 DNA sequence: TGCGCCAGCAGCCAAGGGGACTTCGACACCGGGGAGCTGTTTTTT. Its protein product is CASSQGDFDTGELFF.

The chain has TRBV12-5 and TRBJ1-5, with a tentative D call TRBD1 (5 bases). Per germline, CDR1 LGHNT and CDR2 FRNRAP. CDR3 length: 16 amino acids. Trimming pared 2 bases from V and 4 bases from J, leaving 15 bases between. CDR3 residues: CASGLSPGTENQPQHF. Here the CDR3 DNA reads TGTGCTAGTGGTTTGTCACCCGGGACGGAGAATCAGCCCCAGCATTTT.

In this sample, this clonotype is large. The rearrangement uses TRBV29-1 and TRBJ1-1, with D uncertain. This CDR3 region has 12 residues. V lost 3 bases, J lost 10 bases, and 15 bases lay in between. CDR1 SQVTM and CDR2 ANQGSEA come from the germline V gene. CDR3 amino acids: CSVEGSGNAAFF. The CDR3 region has the DNA TGCAGCGTTGAGGGTTCGGGGAATGCAGCTTTCTTT. Combining the CDR3 with reference TRBV29-1 and TRBJ1-1 gives the whole variable domain SAVISQKPSRDICQRGTSLTIQCQVDSQVTMMFWYRQQPGQSLTLIATANQGSEATYESGFVIDKFPISRPNLTFSTLTVSNMSPEDSSIYLCSVEGSGNAAFFGQGTRLTVV.

Within the sample, this clonotype is large. The rearrangement joins TRBV12-3 or TRBV12-4 to TRBJ2-1, with D possibly being TRBD1 (6 bases). V lost 5 bases and J 14 bases, leaving 16 bases between the germline ends. CDR3 length equals 12 residues. CDR3 residues: CASSPSGEGKFF. CDR3 in DNA: TGTGCCAGCAGTCCCTCAGGGGAAGGGAAGTTCTTC.

By share, this clonotype counts as large (0.1 to 1%). This chain joins TRBV20-1 and TRBJ2-4; D is ambiguous. Trimming removed 0 bases from V and 9 bases from J, with 12 bases in between. This CDR3 has 13 residues. CDR1 DFQATT and CDR2 SNEGSKA come from the germline V gene (reference sequence). The CDR3 spells CSARDYPQGIQYF. As DNA, the CDR3 is TGCAGTGCTAGAGACTATCCCCAAGGCATTCAGTACTTC.

Judged by abundance, this clonotype is large. This chain uses TRBV7-8 with TRBJ2-1; D unresolved. The V end lost 3 bases, the J end lost 8 bases, and 8 bases lay between the germline ends. This CDR3 has 12 amino acids. Germline-derived CDR1 and CDR2 are SGHVS and FQNEAQ. CDR3 bases: TGTGCCAGCAGCTTTTTCCGTGATGAGCAGTTCTTC. Translating gives CASSFFRDEQFF. Complete variable domain (other parts from reference TRBV7-8 and TRBJ2-1): GAGVSQSPRYKVAKRGQDVALRCDPISGHVSLFWYQQALGQGPEFLTYFQNEAQLDKSGLPSDRFFAERPEGSVSTLKIQRTQQEDSAVYLCASSFFRDEQFFGPGTRLTVL.

By share, this clonotype counts as medium-sized. The chain uses TRBV7-8 and TRBJ2-7, with 10 positions matching TRBD1. The junction had 8 bases not matched to a gene; V was cut back by 5 bases and J by 7 bases. Germline values: CDR1 SGHVS, CDR2 FQNEAQ. This CDR3 is 14 amino acids long. The CDR3 loop is CASSPDRGSGEQYF. The CDR3 DNA follows: TGTGCCAGCAGCCCGGACAGGGGGTCCGGGGAGCAGTACTTC.

This chain connects TRBV29-1 to TRBJ2-7; 10 positions match TRBD1. V was clipped by 5 bases and J by 2 bases; unmatched bases: 6. Germline values: CDR1 SQVTM, CDR2 ANQGSEA. This CDR3 has 14 amino acids. The chain's CDR3 is CSVYDRGLTYEQYF. The CDR3 region has the DNA TGCAGCGTTTATGACAGGGGGCTTACCTACGAGCAGTACTTC.

This clonotype is large within its sample. The chain combines TRBV30 with TRBJ1-1; D might be TRBD1 (5 bases). Germline loops: CDR1 GTSNPN, CDR2 SVGIG (reference sequence). There are 13 residues in the CDR3. V lost 1 base and J 0 bases, leaving 6 bases between the germline ends. Written as DNA, the CDR3 is TGTGCCTGGAGTGAACAGGTGAACACTGAAGCTTTCTTT. Translating gives CAWSEQVNTEAFF.

This clonotype was detected a few times. The rearrangement links TRBV6-5 to TRBJ2-2, with 7 bases identical to TRBD1. V gave up 4 bases and J gave up 6 bases; unmatched junction bases: 8. The CDR3 sequence is 15 residues long. Germline V gene data show CDR1 as MNHEY and CDR2 as SVGAGI. The CDR3 DNA sequence: TGTGCCAGCAGTTCCCCGCACAGGGGTTCCGGGGAGCTGTTTTTT. It codes for CASSSPHRGSGELFF.

The V gene is TRBV4-1, the J gene TRBJ1-2; D ambiguous. Germline CDR1 reads MGHRA; CDR2 reads YSYEKL. The CDR3 runs 14 residues. The V and J ends lost 0 bases and 5 bases respectively, with 10 bases between them. DNA of the CDR3: TGCGCCAGCAGCCAAGATCACGGAGGATATGGCTACACCTTC. It codes for CASSQDHGGYGYTF.

V gene TRBV4-1 combines with J gene TRBJ2-7; 10 positions match TRBD1. The junction had 13 bases not matched to a gene; V was cut back by 2 bases and J by 6 bases. The CDR3 is 17 residues long. CDR1 and CDR2 from the germline V gene are MGHRA and YSYEKL. DNA for the CDR3: TGCGCCAGCAGCCAAACGGGGACAGGGGCTTCTTATAGCGAGCAGTACTTC. This sequence encodes CASSQTGTGASYSEQYF.